The rows below give T cell receptor beta chains drawn from one sample of a study of OX40 agonist ivuxolimab in advanced cancers. The assay was immunoSEQ multiplex PCR, and TCRdb's table has in-frame clones only and misses some. The data show tens of thousands of clones, approximately 91% seen once. This specimen consisted of CD4+ or CD8+ T cells sorted from blood, obtained in a trial of the OX40 agonist ivuxolimab. These receptors came from an adult with an advanced solid tumor such as melanoma, head and neck, liver or kidney cancer. Each CDR3 is given with its conserved first and last residue. The order of the fields is V gene, clone size, D gene, J gene, CDR3 DNA, CDR3 protein. D genes are given only for firm matches. Not every row has a clone size; where given, it reads once, few, many or a size class.

V gene: TRBV29-1
clone size: .
D gene: TRBD2
J gene: TRBJ2-2
CDR3 DNA: TGCAGCGTTGAATCACGCGTAGCGGGGGGGCCCGGCACCGGGGAGCTGTTTTTT
CDR3 protein: CSVESRVAGGPGTGELFF

V gene: TRBV5-1
clone size: .
D gene: TRBD1
J gene: TRBJ1-1
CDR3 DNA: TGCGCCAGCAGCTACAGGGGATTGAACACTGAAGCTTTCTTT
CDR3 protein: CASSYRGLNTEAFF

V gene: TRBV27
clone size: .
D gene: TRBD1
J gene: TRBJ2-5
CDR3 DNA: TGTGCCAGCAGTTTAACCAGGGGGCGTCAAGAGACCCAGTACTTC
CDR3 protein: CASSLTRGRQETQYF

V gene: TRBV30
clone size: few
D gene: .
J gene: TRBJ1-1
CDR3 DNA: TGTGCCTGGAATAGGCTCGGGAGCACTGAAGCTTTCTTT
CDR3 protein: CAWNRLGSTEAFF

V gene: TRBV29-1
clone size: .
D gene: TRBD2
J gene: TRBJ2-5
CDR3 DNA: TGCAGCGTTGAACTAGCGGGGGACCAAGAGACCCAGTACTTC
CDR3 protein: CSVELAGDQETQYF

V gene: TRBV7-9
clone size: once
D gene: .
J gene: TRBJ1-2
CDR3 DNA: TGTGCCAGCAGCTCACCGGGGCCCTTAGCTGGGGGCTACACCTTC
CDR3 protein: CASSSPGPLAGGYTF

V gene: TRBV14
clone size: .
D gene: TRBD2
J gene: TRBJ2-1
CDR3 DNA: TGTGCCAGCAGCCTCCTCAGCGGGGTTGATGAGCAGTTCTTC
CDR3 protein: CASSLLSGVDEQFF

V gene: TRBV27
clone size: .
D gene: TRBD1
J gene: TRBJ1-6
CDR3 DNA: TGTGCCAGCAGTTTAGAAGGGACAGGGGAGGTAGCACCCCTCCACTTT
CDR3 protein: CASSLEGTGEVAPLHF

V gene: TRBV7-9
clone size: .
D gene: .
J gene: TRBJ2-3
CDR3 DNA: TGTGCCAGCAAGGGGACCCAGGGGCCCACAGATACGCAGTATTTT
CDR3 protein: CASKGTQGPTDTQYF

V gene: TRBV7-9
clone size: once
D gene: TRBD1
J gene: TRBJ1-2
CDR3 DNA: TGTGCCAGCAGCTTACCTGACAGGGTCTCGGATGGCTACACCTTC
CDR3 protein: CASSLPDRVSDGYTF

V gene: TRBV20-1
clone size: .
D gene: .
J gene: TRBJ2-5
CDR3 DNA: TGCAGTTTCCCGGGGGAAGAGACCCAGTACTTC
CDR3 protein: CSFPGEETQYF

V gene: TRBV5-4
clone size: .
D gene: .
J gene: TRBJ2-2
CDR3 DNA: TGTGCCAGCATGGCGAACACCGGGGAGCTGTTTTTT
CDR3 protein: CASMANTGELFF

V gene: TRBV5-6
clone size: .
D gene: .
J gene: TRBJ1-1
CDR3 DNA: TGTGCCAGCAGCTTGAACACTGAAGCTTTCTTT
CDR3 protein: CASSLNTEAFF

V gene: TRBV28
clone size: .
D gene: .
J gene: TRBJ2-4
CDR3 DNA: TGTGCCAGCAGTTTTGGGGAGCGCCCCAAAAACATTCAGTACTTC
CDR3 protein: CASSFGERPKNIQYF

V gene: TRBV7-9
clone size: .
D gene: .
J gene: TRBJ1-1
CDR3 DNA: TGTGCCAGCGTCCGGGACCTTAACACTGAAGCTTTCTTT
CDR3 protein: CASVRDLNTEAFF

V gene: TRBV27
clone size: .
D gene: .
J gene: TRBJ1-5
CDR3 DNA: TGTGCCAGCAGTTTAGTACGCAATCAGCCCCAGCATTTT
CDR3 protein: CASSLVRNQPQHF

V gene: TRBV4-2
clone size: .
D gene: TRBD1
J gene: TRBJ1-4
CDR3 DNA: TGTGCCAGCAGCCTCACAGGGGCTGATGAAAAACTGTTTTTT
CDR3 protein: CASSLTGADEKLFF

V gene: TRBV7-6
clone size: .
D gene: TRBD1
J gene: TRBJ1-1
CDR3 DNA: TGTGCCAGCAGCTTAGGGTACAGGGGGGACACTGAAGCTTTCTTT
CDR3 protein: CASSLGYRGDTEAFF

V gene: TRBV6-5
clone size: .
D gene: .
J gene: TRBJ1-3
CDR3 DNA: TGTGCCAGCAGTTACGGTGCAGGGCCTGGAAACACCATATATTTT
CDR3 protein: CASSYGAGPGNTIYF

V gene: TRBV4-3
clone size: .
D gene: .
J gene: TRBJ1-3
CDR3 DNA: TGCGCCAGCAGCCAAGATTGGCCGATAAACTCTGGAAACACCATATATTTT
CDR3 protein: CASSQDWPINSGNTIYF

V gene: TRBV19
clone size: .
D gene: TRBD1
J gene: TRBJ1-6
CDR3 DNA: TGTGCCACCCGGACAGGGGGGATGTCACCCCTCCACTTT
CDR3 protein: CATRTGGMSPLHF

V gene: TRBV7-6
clone size: .
D gene: .
J gene: TRBJ2-3
CDR3 DNA: TGTGCCAGCAGTTTAAACGGAGGGGGCACAGATACGCAGTATTTT
CDR3 protein: CASSLNGGGTDTQYF

V gene: TRBV5-8
clone size: .
D gene: .
J gene: TRBJ2-7
CDR3 DNA: TGTGCCAGCAGCTTTTGGAACACTCGATCCTACGAGCAGTACTTC
CDR3 protein: CASSFWNTRSYEQYF

V gene: TRBV5-6
clone size: .
D gene: .
J gene: TRBJ1-5
CDR3 DNA: TGTGCCAGCAGCCCCGGACTCAATCAGCCCCAGCATTTT
CDR3 protein: CASSPGLNQPQHF

V gene: TRBV5-1
clone size: .
D gene: .
J gene: TRBJ1-1
CDR3 DNA: TGCGCCAGCAGACAGGGGAACACTGAAGCTTTCTTT
CDR3 protein: CASRQGNTEAFF

V gene: TRBV4-1
clone size: medium-sized
D gene: .
J gene: TRBJ1-6
CDR3 DNA: TGCGCCAGCAGCCCGACCGTAGGTTCACCCCTCCACTTT
CDR3 protein: CASSPTVGSPLHF

V gene: TRBV9
clone size: few
D gene: .
J gene: TRBJ1-2
CDR3 DNA: TGTGCCAGCAGCGTAGGAGGGGCGGGTGGCTACACCTTC
CDR3 protein: CASSVGGAGGYTF

V gene: TRBV4-2
clone size: .
D gene: TRBD2
J gene: TRBJ2-1
CDR3 DNA: TGTGCCAGCAGCCAAGGACTAGCGGAGAACAATGAGCAGTTCTTC
CDR3 protein: CASSQGLAENNEQFF

V gene: TRBV4-2
clone size: .
D gene: .
J gene: TRBJ2-1
CDR3 DNA: TGTGCCAGCAGCCAAGGAGGAGGAGGGGATGAGCAGTTCTTC
CDR3 protein: CASSQGGGGDEQFF

V gene: TRBV9
clone size: .
D gene: .
J gene: TRBJ2-7
CDR3 DNA: TGTGCCAGCAGCGTAGGGGACGGCTCCTACGAGCAGTACTTC
CDR3 protein: CASSVGDGSYEQYF

V gene: TRBV2
clone size: .
D gene: TRBD2
J gene: TRBJ2-1
CDR3 DNA: TGTGCCAGTGGCGGCGCGGGGGGTTCCTACAATGAGCAGTTCTTC
CDR3 protein: CASGGAGGSYNEQFF

V gene: TRBV19
clone size: .
D gene: .
J gene: TRBJ2-1
CDR3 DNA: TGTGCCAGTAGCAACGGCTACAATGAGCAGTTCTTC
CDR3 protein: CASSNGYNEQFF

V gene: TRBV7-2
clone size: .
D gene: TRBD1
J gene: TRBJ2-7
CDR3 DNA: TGTGCCAGCAGCTTATTCGGGACAGGGATCTACGAGCAGTACTTC
CDR3 protein: CASSLFGTGIYEQYF

V gene: TRBV5-1
clone size: .
D gene: TRBD1
J gene: TRBJ2-2
CDR3 DNA: TGCGCCAGCAGCCAAGGACAGGGTACGAACACCGGGGAGCTGTTTTTT
CDR3 protein: CASSQGQGTNTGELFF

V gene: TRBV27
clone size: .
D gene: .
J gene: TRBJ2-7
CDR3 DNA: TGTGCCAGCAGTTTGTGGGGCGACGAGCAGTACTTC
CDR3 protein: CASSLWGDEQYF

V gene: TRBV21-1
clone size: .
D gene: .
J gene: TRBJ2-3
CDR3 DNA: TGTGCCAGCAGCAAAGGAGGAAACAGGGGGCTGGCAGATACGCAGTATTTT
CDR3 protein: CASSKGGNRGLADTQYF

V gene: TRBV2
clone size: .
D gene: .
J gene: TRBJ1-2
CDR3 DNA: TGTGCCAGCCTTCGAGGCAGGACCCAGAACTATGGCTACACCTTC
CDR3 protein: CASLRGRTQNYGYTF

V gene: TRBV21-1
clone size: .
D gene: .
J gene: TRBJ2-1
CDR3 DNA: TGTGCCAGCAGCCCCTACCGGGACCCGCCAAGGGTATCCTACAATGAGCAGTTCTTC
CDR3 protein: CASSPYRDPPRVSYNEQFF

V gene: TRBV18
clone size: .
D gene: TRBD1
J gene: TRBJ2-7
CDR3 DNA: TGTGCCAGCTCATCAATGACAGGGTCGGACGAGCAGTACTTC
CDR3 protein: CASSSMTGSDEQYF

V gene: TRBV2
clone size: .
D gene: TRBD1
J gene: TRBJ1-2
CDR3 DNA: TGTGCCATACCGACAGGGAGGGGATATGGCTACACCTTC
CDR3 protein: CAIPTGRGYGYTF

V gene: TRBV10-1
clone size: .
D gene: .
J gene: TRBJ2-1
CDR3 DNA: TGCGCCAGCAGTGAAGGACGGCACAATGAGCAGTTCTTC
CDR3 protein: CASSEGRHNEQFF

V gene: TRBV5-8
clone size: .
D gene: .
J gene: TRBJ1-3
CDR3 DNA: TGTGCCAGCAGCTCATGGGACGACTCTGGAAACACCATATATTTT
CDR3 protein: CASSSWDDSGNTIYF

V gene: TRBV27
clone size: .
D gene: .
J gene: TRBJ1-4
CDR3 DNA: TGTGCCAGCAGTTGGGACTGGAGGGGGGCCGTAAATGAAAAACTGTTTTTT
CDR3 protein: CASSWDWRGAVNEKLFF

V gene: TRBV6-5
clone size: medium-sized
D gene: .
J gene: TRBJ2-3
CDR3 DNA: TGTGCCAGCAGCCTTGACAGCACAGATACGCAGTATTTT
CDR3 protein: CASSLDSTDTQYF

V gene: TRBV30
clone size: .
D gene: .
J gene: TRBJ1-2
CDR3 DNA: TGTGCCTGTAACAGGGTGGAAGCTAACTATGGCTACACCTTC
CDR3 protein: CACNRVEANYGYTF

V gene: TRBV6-7
clone size: .
D gene: TRBD2
J gene: TRBJ2-1
CDR3 DNA: TGTGCCAGTAGTAGCGGGAGCTCCTACAATGAGCAGTTCTTC
CDR3 protein: CASSSGSSYNEQFF

V gene: TRBV2
clone size: .
D gene: .
J gene: TRBJ1-2
CDR3 DNA: TGTGCCAGCAGTGAGGAAGGCCGGACGGCCCGAGGCTACACCTTC
CDR3 protein: CASSEEGRTARGYTF

V gene: TRBV5-6
clone size: .
D gene: TRBD1
J gene: TRBJ2-7
CDR3 DNA: TGTGCCAGCAGCTTGGGGTTGACAGGGCCACCCCTATACGAGCAGTACTTC
CDR3 protein: CASSLGLTGPPLYEQYF

V gene: TRBV13
clone size: .
D gene: .
J gene: TRBJ2-7
CDR3 DNA: TGTGCCAGCAGCTTCCGGACGGTCTCCTACGAGCAGTACTTC
CDR3 protein: CASSFRTVSYEQYF

V gene: TRBV9
clone size: few
D gene: .
J gene: TRBJ1-1
CDR3 DNA: TGTGCCAGCAGCGTAGCAAGCATGAACACTGAAGCTTTCTTT
CDR3 protein: CASSVASMNTEAFF

V gene: TRBV7-3
clone size: .
D gene: .
J gene: TRBJ2-7
CDR3 DNA: TGTGCCAGCAGCCCGGACGAGCAGTACTTC
CDR3 protein: CASSPDEQYF

V gene: TRBV4-1
clone size: .
D gene: .
J gene: TRBJ2-3
CDR3 DNA: TGCGCCAGCAGCCAACTACAGGGTAGCACAGATACGCAGTATTTT
CDR3 protein: CASSQLQGSTDTQYF

V gene: TRBV4-1
clone size: .
D gene: .
J gene: TRBJ1-5
CDR3 DNA: TGCGCCAGCAGCCAAGTCCGGGACAGCAATCAGCCCCAGCATTTT
CDR3 protein: CASSQVRDSNQPQHF

V gene: TRBV4-3
clone size: .
D gene: .
J gene: TRBJ2-1
CDR3 DNA: TGCGCCAGCAGCCAAGAGCACCAGGACTACAATGAGCAGTTCTTC
CDR3 protein: CASSQEHQDYNEQFF

V gene: TRBV7-3
clone size: .
D gene: .
J gene: TRBJ2-3
CDR3 DNA: TGTGCCAGCAGCTCGGGGGGCACAGATACGCAGTATTTT
CDR3 protein: CASSSGGTDTQYF